In its sample, the clone carrying this T cell receptor (beta chain) was seen a few times. The antigen remains undetermined. This sample was included in a study of cytomegalovirus exposure and HLA in healthy donors. Study observations and caveats: A later analysis showed HLA-associated TCR beta chains outstripping equally common others in clonal expansion.

The CDR3 consists of 13 residues. J lost 11 bases, V lost 9 bases, and 15 bases had no gene match. Looked up from germline, CDR1 is SGHRS and CDR2 is YFSETQ. Primers for the PCR totalled 60 Vbeta and 13 Jbeta. Method: immunoSEQ multiplex PCR; TCRdb's copy keeps in-frame clones and lacks some. This table holds over 60,000 clones, 76% found once. This receptor was obtained from a man aged 18 to 29 in good health and CMV-seronegative. Source material: PBMCs. The chain couples TRBV5-1 to TRBJ2-5; 8 positions match TRBD1. The CDR3 region is CATRRDRTGEQYF. Written as DNA, the CDR3 is TGCGCCACCCGTCGGGACAGGACGGGGGAGCAGTACTTC.